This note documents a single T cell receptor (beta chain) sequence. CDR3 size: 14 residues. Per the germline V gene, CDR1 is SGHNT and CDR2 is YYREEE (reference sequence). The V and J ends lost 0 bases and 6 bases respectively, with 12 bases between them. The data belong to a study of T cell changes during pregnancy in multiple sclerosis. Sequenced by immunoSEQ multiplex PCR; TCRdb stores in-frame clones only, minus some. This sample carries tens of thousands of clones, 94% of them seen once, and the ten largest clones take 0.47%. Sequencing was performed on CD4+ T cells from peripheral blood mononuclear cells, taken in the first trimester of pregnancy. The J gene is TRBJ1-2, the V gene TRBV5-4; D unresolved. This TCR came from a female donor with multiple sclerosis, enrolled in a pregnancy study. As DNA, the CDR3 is TGTGCCAGCAGCTTGGCCGGAGGATCCCATGGCTACACCTTC. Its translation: CASSLAGGSHGYTF.